This entry is about one T cell receptor (beta chain). The source of the sample is a study of blood T cell repertoires in COVID-19. Study-wide background: Samples of COVID-19 (acute and convalescent) were obtained from the United States, Italy and Spain. The analysed material was cDNA or gDNA that came from T cells, B-cell-depleted T cells, or PBMCs.

Germline CDR1 is MNHEY and CDR2 is SMNVEV (reference sequence). CDR3 size: 15 residues. The V end lost 6 bases, the J end lost 1 base, and 15 bases lay between the germline ends. As originally analysed: It was from reference gene primer amplification that nucleated cell counts were estimated. Data came from immunoSEQ multiplex PCR; TCRdb stores just in-frame clones and leaves some out. That table gives V, J and clone size, and the DNA gave D and trimming. Counted here are about 140,000 clones, around four fifths occurring once; the ten biggest clones make up approximately 10%. The specimen sequenced was peripheral blood. This chain uses TRBV27 with TRBJ1-1; a weak D match, TRBD1 (5 bases). The TCR sequence derives from a man between 60 and 75 years old who had recovered from COVID-19. CDR3 sequence: CASRAFGGTNTEAFF. The CDR3 coding sequence is TGTGCCAGCAGAGCGTTTGGGGGGACGAACACTGAAGCTTTCTTT.